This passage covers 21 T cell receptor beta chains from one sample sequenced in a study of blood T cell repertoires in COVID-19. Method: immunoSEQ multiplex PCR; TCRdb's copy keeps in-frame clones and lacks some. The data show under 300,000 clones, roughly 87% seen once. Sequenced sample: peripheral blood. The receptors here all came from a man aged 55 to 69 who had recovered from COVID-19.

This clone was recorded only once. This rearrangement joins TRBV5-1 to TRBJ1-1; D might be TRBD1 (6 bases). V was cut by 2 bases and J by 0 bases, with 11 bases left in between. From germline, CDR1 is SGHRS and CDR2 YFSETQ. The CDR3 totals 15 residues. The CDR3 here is CASSLWTDMNTEAFF. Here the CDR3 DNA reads TGCGCCAGCAGCTTATGGACAGACATGAACACTGAAGCTTTCTTT.

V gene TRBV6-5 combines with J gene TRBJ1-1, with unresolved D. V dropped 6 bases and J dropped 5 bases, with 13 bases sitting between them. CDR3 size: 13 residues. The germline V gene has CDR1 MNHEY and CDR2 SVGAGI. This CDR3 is CASRAKVSTEAFF. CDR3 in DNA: TGTGCCAGCAGAGCAAAAGTGAGTACTGAAGCTTTCTTT.

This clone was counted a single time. The CDR3 sequence: CASSQEAGDGYETQYF. CDR3 sequence (DNA): TGCGCCAGCAGTCAAGAGGCCGGGGATGGATATGAGACCCAGTACTTC. This chain connects TRBV23-1 to TRBJ2-5; D may be TRBD2 (5 bases). TRBV23-1 is assigned to the ORF class and has an uncertain function. CDR3 length equals 16 residues. The V end lost 2 bases, the J end lost 5 bases, and 18 bases lay between the germline ends.

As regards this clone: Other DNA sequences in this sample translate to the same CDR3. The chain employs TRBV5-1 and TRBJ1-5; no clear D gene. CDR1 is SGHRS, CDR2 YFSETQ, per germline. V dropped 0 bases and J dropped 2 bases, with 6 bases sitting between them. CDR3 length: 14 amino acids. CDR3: CASSLGGGNQPQHF. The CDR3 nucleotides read TGCGCCAGCAGCTTGGGCGGGGGCAATCAGCCCCAGCATTTT. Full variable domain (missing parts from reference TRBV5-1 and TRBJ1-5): KAGVTQTPRYLIKTRGQQVTLSCSPISGHRSVSWYQQTPGQGLQFLFEYFSETQRNKGNFPGRFSGRQFSNSRSEMNVSTLELGDSALYLCASSLGGGNQPQHFGDGTRLSIL.

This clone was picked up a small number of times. The CDR3 DNA reads as TGTGCCAGCAGCCTAGACCCAGGGCTGAGCTCCTACAATGAGCAGTTCTTC. As protein: CASSLDPGLSSYNEQFF. The chain recombines TRBV7-9 with TRBJ2-1; D perhaps matches TRBD1 (5 bases). The V and J ends lost 5 bases and 0 bases respectively, with 17 bases between them. The CDR3 length is 17 residues. Per germline, CDR1 SEHNR and CDR2 FQNEAQ (reference sequence).

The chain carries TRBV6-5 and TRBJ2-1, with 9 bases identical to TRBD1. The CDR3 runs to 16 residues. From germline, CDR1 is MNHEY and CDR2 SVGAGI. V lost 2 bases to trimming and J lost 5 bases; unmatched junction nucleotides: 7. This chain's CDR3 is CASSYIGTGNNNEQFF. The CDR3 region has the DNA TGTGCCAGCAGTTACATTGGGACAGGGAATAACAATGAGCAGTTCTTC.

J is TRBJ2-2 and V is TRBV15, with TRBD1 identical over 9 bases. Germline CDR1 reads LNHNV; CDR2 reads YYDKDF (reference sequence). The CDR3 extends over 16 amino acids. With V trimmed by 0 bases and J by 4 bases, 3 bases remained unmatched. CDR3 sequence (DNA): TGTGCCACCAGCAGAGATACAGGGGGCTTCACCGGGGAGCTGTTTTTT. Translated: CATSRDTGGFTGELFF.

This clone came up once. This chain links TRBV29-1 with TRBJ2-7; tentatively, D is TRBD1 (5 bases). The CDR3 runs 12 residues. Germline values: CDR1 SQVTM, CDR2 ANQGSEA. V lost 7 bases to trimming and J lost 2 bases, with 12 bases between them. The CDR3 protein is CSAQGQAYEQYF. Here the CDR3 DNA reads TGCAGCGCCCAAGGACAAGCCTACGAGCAGTACTTC.

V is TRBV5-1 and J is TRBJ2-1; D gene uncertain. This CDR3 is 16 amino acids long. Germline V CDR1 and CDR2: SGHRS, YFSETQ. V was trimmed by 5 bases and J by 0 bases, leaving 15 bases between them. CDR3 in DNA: TGCGCCAGCAGACCACAAACGGGTGGCTCCTACAATGAGCAGTTCTTC. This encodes CASRPQTGGSYNEQFF.

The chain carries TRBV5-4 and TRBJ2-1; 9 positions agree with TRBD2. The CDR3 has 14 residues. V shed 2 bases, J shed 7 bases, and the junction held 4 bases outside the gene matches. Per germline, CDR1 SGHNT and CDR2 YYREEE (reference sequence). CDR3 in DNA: TGTGCCAGCAGCTTAGCTAGCGGGGTGAATGAGCAGTTCTTC. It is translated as CASSLASGVNEQFF.

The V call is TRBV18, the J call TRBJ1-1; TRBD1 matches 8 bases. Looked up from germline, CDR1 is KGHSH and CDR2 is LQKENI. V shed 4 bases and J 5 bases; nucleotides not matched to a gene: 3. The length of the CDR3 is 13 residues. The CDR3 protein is CASSQDRGTEAFF. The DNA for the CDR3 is TGTGCCAGCTCACAAGACAGGGGAACTGAAGCTTTCTTT.

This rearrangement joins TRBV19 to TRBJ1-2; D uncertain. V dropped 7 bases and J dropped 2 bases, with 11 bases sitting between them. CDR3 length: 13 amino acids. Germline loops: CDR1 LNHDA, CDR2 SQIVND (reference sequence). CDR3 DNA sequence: TGTGCCAGTACGCCCAGCAGGAACTATGGCTACACCTTC. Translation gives CASTPSRNYGYTF.

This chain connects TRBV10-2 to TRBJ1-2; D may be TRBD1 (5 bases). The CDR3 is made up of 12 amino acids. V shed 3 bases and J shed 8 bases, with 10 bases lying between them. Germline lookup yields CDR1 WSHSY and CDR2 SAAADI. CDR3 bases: TGCGCCAGCAGTGAAAAGACAGAAGGCTACACCTTC. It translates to CASSEKTEGYTF.

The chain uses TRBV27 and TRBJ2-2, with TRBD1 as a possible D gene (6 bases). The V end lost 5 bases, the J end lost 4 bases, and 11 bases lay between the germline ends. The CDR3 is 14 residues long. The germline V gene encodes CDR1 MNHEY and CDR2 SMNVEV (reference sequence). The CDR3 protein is CASSRNRVTGELFF. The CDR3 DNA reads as TGTGCCAGCAGTCGAAACAGGGTCACCGGGGAGCTGTTTTTT.

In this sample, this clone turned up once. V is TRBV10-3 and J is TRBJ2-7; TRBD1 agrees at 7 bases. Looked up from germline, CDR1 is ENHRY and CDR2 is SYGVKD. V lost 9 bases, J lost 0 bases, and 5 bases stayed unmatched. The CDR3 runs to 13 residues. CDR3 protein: CAIRTGSSYEQYF. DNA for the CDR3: TGTGCCATTCGGACAGGTTCCTCCTACGAGCAGTACTTC.

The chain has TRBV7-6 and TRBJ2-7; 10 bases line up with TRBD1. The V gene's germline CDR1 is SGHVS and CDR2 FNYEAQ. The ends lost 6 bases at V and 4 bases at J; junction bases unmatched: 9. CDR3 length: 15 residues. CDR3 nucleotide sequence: TGTGCCAGCAGTCCCAGACAGGGGGCTCTATACGAGCAGTACTTC. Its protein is CASSPRQGALYEQYF.

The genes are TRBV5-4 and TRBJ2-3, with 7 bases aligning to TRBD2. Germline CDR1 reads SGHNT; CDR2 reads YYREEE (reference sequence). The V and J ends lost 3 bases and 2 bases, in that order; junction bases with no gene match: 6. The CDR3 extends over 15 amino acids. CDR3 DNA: TGTGCCAGCAGCTGGGAGGGGAGTGTCACAGATACGCAGTATTTT. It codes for CASSWEGSVTDTQYF.

Written as DNA, the CDR3 is TGTGCCAGCAGCTTGGTACAGGTATCCAGTGAAGCTTTCTTT. Its translation: CASSLVQVSSEAFF. The chain combines TRBV7-9 with TRBJ1-1, with TRBD1 as a possible D gene (5 bases). The germline CDR1 and CDR2 sequences are SEHNR and FQNEAQ (reference sequence). The V end lost 3 bases, the J end lost 7 bases, and 15 bases lay between the germline ends. The CDR3 loop spans 14 amino acids.

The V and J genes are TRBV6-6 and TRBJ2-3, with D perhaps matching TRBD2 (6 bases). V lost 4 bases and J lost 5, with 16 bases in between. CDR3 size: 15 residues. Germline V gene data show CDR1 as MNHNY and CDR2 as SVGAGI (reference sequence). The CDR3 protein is CASSSPWGDGDTQYF. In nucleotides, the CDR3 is TGTGCCAGCAGTTCCCCTTGGGGGGATGGAGATACGCAGTATTTT.

The CDR3 DNA reads as TGCAGCGTTGAAGACCCGGACAGGGGGGACTACACCTTC. This codes for CSVEDPDRGDYTF. V is TRBV29-1 and J is TRBJ1-2, with 10 bases aligning to TRBD1. Germline lookup yields CDR1 SQVTM and CDR2 ANQGSEA. This CDR3 has 13 residues. The junction had 5 bases not matched to a gene; V was cut back by 0 bases and J by 10 bases. Full variable domain (missing parts from reference TRBV29-1 and TRBJ1-2): SAVISQKPSRDICQRGTSLTIQCQVDSQVTMMFWYRQQPGQSLTLIATANQGSEATYESGFVIDKFPISRPNLTFSTLTVSNMSPEDSSIYLCSVEDPDRGDYTFGSGTRLTVV.

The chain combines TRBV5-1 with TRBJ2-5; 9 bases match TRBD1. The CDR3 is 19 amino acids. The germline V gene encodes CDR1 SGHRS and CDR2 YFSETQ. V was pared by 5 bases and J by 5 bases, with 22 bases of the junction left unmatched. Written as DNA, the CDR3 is TGCGCCAGCAGTTACCCCCGGAAGATGACAGGGGGGGTAAAGGAGACCCAGTACTTC. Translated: CASSYPRKMTGGVKETQYF.